One sample yielded the 15 T cell receptor beta chains listed below, sequenced in a study of blood T cell repertoires in COVID-19. Only in-frame clones appear in the TCRdb table, and some are missing; sequencing was by immunoSEQ multiplex PCR. The table has over 300,000 clones, more than 70% seen once; the top ten hold under 6.5%. Sequencing was done on a sample of peripheral blood. Source of these receptors: a man younger than 30 who had recovered from COVID-19.

The chain is built from TRBV11-3 and TRBJ2-5, with 11 bases identical to TRBD2. The ends lost 5 bases at V and 5 bases at J; junction bases unmatched: 1. The CDR3 consists of 13 residues. Germline V gene sequence: CDR1 SGHNT, CDR2 YENEEA. Written as DNA, the CDR3 is TGTGCCAGCAGCAGACTAGCGGGGGAGACCCAGTACTTC. Translating it yields CASSRLAGETQYF.

The chain has TRBV4-2 and TRBJ2-1; D is perhaps TRBD2 (6 bases). Trimming removed 2 bases at V and 12 bases at J, with 11 bases between. CDR3 length: 12 residues. Germline V gene lookup returns CDR1 LGHNA and CDR2 YNFKEQ. The CDR3 DNA is TGTGCCAGCAGCCAACGGGGGTTTGGGCAGTTCTTC. This sequence encodes CASSQRGFGQFF.

The chain recombines TRBV19 with TRBJ1-1, with 8 bases fitting TRBD1. The CDR3 is 14 amino acids. V trimming: 2 bases; J trimming: 4 bases; junction bases outside the gene matches: 3. Germline-derived CDR1 and CDR2 are LNHDA and SQIVND (reference sequence). Here the CDR3 reads CASSISGGITEAFF. DNA of the CDR3: TGTGCCAGTAGTATATCAGGGGGCATCACTGAAGCTTTCTTT.

The chain joins TRBV5-1 to TRBJ1-2; TRBD1 matches at 12 bases. The germline CDR1 and CDR2 sequences are SGHRS and YFSETQ. The CDR3 contains 14 residues. V shed 4 bases, J shed 8 bases, and the junction held 6 bases outside the gene matches. The chain's CDR3 is CASSPGTGGKGYTF. CDR3 DNA: TGCGCCAGCAGCCCAGGGACAGGGGGCAAAGGCTACACCTTC.

Only one count was recorded for this clone. This chain links TRBV11-2 with TRBJ2-6; D is ambiguous. The CDR3 spans 18 residues. The germline V gene has CDR1 SGHAT and CDR2 FQNNGV. Trimming removed 5 bases from V and 4 bases from J, with 21 bases in between. The CDR3 protein is CASSHFHGSALGANVLTF. In DNA form, the CDR3 reads TGTGCCAGCAGCCACTTCCATGGCAGCGCTCTGGGGGCCAACGTCCTGACTTTC.

The chain uses TRBV10-3 and TRBJ1-1, with no clear D. The germline V and J ends were trimmed by 5 bases and 5 bases, with 12 bases remaining between them. The CDR3 is 13 amino acids. Germline CDR1 and CDR2: ENHRY and SYGVKD. The CDR3, as DNA: TGTGCCATCAGTACCAATAGGGAGACTGAAGCTTTCTTT. Its translation is CAISTNRETEAFF.

There are a few counts of this clone. The chain joins TRBV7-2 to TRBJ2-7; 8 bases are a match to TRBD1. Germline loops: CDR1 SGHTA, CDR2 FQGNSA. Germline trimming cut 1 base from V and 4 bases from J; bases unmatched to any gene: 6. The CDR3 totals 15 residues. The CDR3 spells CASSLGGQGPYEQYF. In nucleotides, the CDR3 is TGTGCCAGCAGCTTAGGAGGACAGGGCCCATACGAGCAGTACTTC. The full variable domain, completed using reference TRBV7-2 and TRBJ2-7, is GAGVSQSPSNKVTEKGKDVELRCDPISGHTALYWYRQSLGQGLEFLIYFQGNSAPDKSGLPSDRFSAERTGGSVSTLTIQRTQQEDSAVYLCASSLGGQGPYEQYFGPGTRLTVT.

V gene TRBV3-1 (or the pseudogene TRBV3-2) combines with J gene TRBJ1-2; 7 bases agree with TRBD1. The CDR3 is 17 amino acids. Germline V gene lookup returns CDR1 LGHDT and CDR2 YNNKEL (reference sequence). V lost 5 bases and J lost 0; bases outside the gene matches: 12. The chain's CDR3 is CASSLKQGPLTNYGYTF. CDR3 DNA sequence: TGTGCCAGCAGCTTAAAACAGGGGCCCTTAACTAACTATGGCTACACCTTC.

The genes are TRBV10-2 and TRBJ2-2; D is ambiguous. Germline lookup yields CDR1 WSHSY and CDR2 SAAADI. V was pared by 4 bases and J by 3 bases, with 9 bases between. This CDR3 has 14 amino acids. This CDR3 reads CASSAYHDTGELFF. DNA of the CDR3: TGCGCCAGCAGTGCCTACCACGACACCGGGGAGCTGTTTTTT.

The gene calls are TRBV7-6 and TRBJ2-1; tentatively, D is TRBD1 (5 bases). Germline V gives CDR1 SGHVS, CDR2 FNYEAQ. The CDR3 extends over 15 amino acids. V lost 6 bases to trimming and J lost 1 base, with 13 bases between them. The CDR3 protein is CASSLVDTSYNEQFF. The DNA for the CDR3 is TGTGCCAGCAGTCTTGTGGACACGTCCTACAATGAGCAGTTCTTC.

This clone has a single count. The chain carries TRBV25-1 and TRBJ1-5, with D possibly matching TRBD1 (6 bases). In germline, CDR1 is MGHDK, CDR2 SYGVNS. V was shortened by 4 bases and J by 9 bases, with 19 bases between the two germline ends. The CDR3 length is 15 residues. The CDR3 loop is CASSAGQSERAPQHF. The CDR3 DNA sequence: TGTGCCAGCAGTGCAGGACAGAGCGAGAGGGCGCCCCAGCATTTT.

V is TRBV9 and J is TRBJ2-7; 10 positions match TRBD2. CDR3 length: 13 residues. V dropped 0 bases and J dropped 12; count of bases not matched to a gene: 6. Germline V gene lookup returns CDR1 SGDLS and CDR2 YYNGEE. As DNA, the CDR3 is TGTGCCAGCAGCGTAGAGCTAGCGGGGGCCCGGTACTTC. Protein: CASSVELAGARYF.

V is TRBV5-1 and J is TRBJ2-1; 7 positions agree with TRBD2. Trimming at V came to 1 base and at J to 9 bases, leaving 1 base not matched to a gene. Germline-derived CDR1 and CDR2 are SGHRS and YFSETQ. This CDR3 contains 12 residues. CDR3 nucleotides: TGCGCCAGCAGCTTGAGCGGGGTTGAGCAGTTCTTC. This translates into CASSLSGVEQFF. Drawing the rest from reference TRBV5-1 and TRBJ2-1, the complete variable domain is KAGVTQTPRYLIKTRGQQVTLSCSPISGHRSVSWYQQTPGQGLQFLFEYFSETQRNKGNFPGRFSGRQFSNSRSEMNVSTLELGDSALYLCASSLSGVEQFFGPGTRLTVL.

The chain has TRBV4-1 and TRBJ1-1; D possibly corresponds to TRBD1 (5 bases). The germline V gene has CDR1 MGHRA and CDR2 YSYEKL. The CDR3 extends over 13 amino acids. The germline V and J ends were trimmed by 4 bases and 11 bases, with 17 bases remaining between them. Here the CDR3 reads CASSLSFGGLAFF. In DNA, the CDR3 is TGCGCCAGCAGCCTATCGTTTGGGGGACTGGCTTTCTTT.

The V and J genes are TRBV24-1 and TRBJ1-2; TRBD1 aligns across 8 bases. CDR3 length: 14 amino acids. Trimming at V came to 2 bases and at J to 3 bases, leaving 1 base not matched to a gene. CDR1 KGHDR and CDR2 SFDVKD come from the germline V gene. CDR3 in DNA: TGTGCCACCAGTGATTCACAGGGGGACTATGGCTACACCTTC. It is translated as CATSDSQGDYGYTF.